One T cell receptor (beta chain) is described in this entry. These data are taken from a study of OX40 agonist ivuxolimab in advanced cancers. The ends lost 3 bases at V and 4 bases at J; junction bases unmatched: 2. The length of the CDR3 is 14 residues. Germline V lookup: CDR1 SGHVS, CDR2 FQNEAQ. This table comes from immunoSEQ multiplex PCR, and its TCRdb copy is limited to in-frame clones, with some not included. The data show 78,000 or so clones, 88% seen once. Specimen: CD4+ or CD8+ T cells sorted from blood, collected in a trial of the OX40 agonist ivuxolimab. The J gene is TRBJ2-1, the V gene TRBV7-8; 8 positions match TRBD1. This clonotype originated in an adult with an advanced solid tumor such as melanoma, head and neck, liver or kidney cancer. The CDR3 spells CASSLDRAYNEQFF. As DNA, the CDR3 is TGTGCCAGCAGCTTGGACAGGGCATACAATGAGCAGTTCTTC.